This T cell receptor (beta chain) stems from a study of response to subunit inactivated influenza vaccine. Study-wide results and caveats: T cells newly recruited by each seasonal influenza vaccination are few, the authors suggested.

This clonotype showed up many times. The antigen is not known. Losses at the gene ends were 6 bases for V and 5 bases for J; bases not matched to a gene: 6. This CDR3 contains 14 residues. TCRdb recomputed calls from the RT-PCR reads with MiXCR, one row per CDR3 protein. The sample records about 180,000 distinct CDR3 sequences, about a tenth being singletons. The sample in question was non-naive T cells sorted from PBMCs, obtained on the day of vaccination. The TCR sequence derives from a man aged 45-65 years who received an inactivated influenza vaccine. V usage is TRBV12-3 or TRBV12-4 and J usage is TRBJ2-2, with 7 bases identical to TRBD1. The DNA for the CDR3 is TGTGCCAGCAGCACGACAGGGATGACCGGGGAGCTGTTTTTT. Its translation is CASSTTGMTGELFF.